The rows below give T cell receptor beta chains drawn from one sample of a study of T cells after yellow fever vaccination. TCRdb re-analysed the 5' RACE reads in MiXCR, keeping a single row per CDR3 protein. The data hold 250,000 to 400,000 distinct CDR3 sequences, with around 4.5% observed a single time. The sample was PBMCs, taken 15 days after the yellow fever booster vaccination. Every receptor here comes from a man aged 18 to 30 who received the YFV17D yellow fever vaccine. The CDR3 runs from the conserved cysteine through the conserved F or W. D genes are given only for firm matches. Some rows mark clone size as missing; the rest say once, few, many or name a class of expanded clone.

DNA: TGTGCCAGCAGCGAGGGGCCCAACTATGGCTACACCTTC
CDR3: CASSEGPNYGYTF
length: 13
V: TRBV7-9
size: many
D: .
J: TRBJ1-2

DNA: TGTGCCAGCAGCATACTGACCCTGCGGGCAAAAGAGACCCAGTACTTC
CDR3: CASSILTLRAKETQYF
length: 16
V: TRBV7-2
size: .
D: .
J: TRBJ2-5

DNA: TGTGCCAGCAGCCAAGCACGGACAGGGGGGGAGACCCAGTACTTC
CDR3: CASSQARTGGETQYF
length: 15
V: TRBV14
size: .
D: TRBD1
J: TRBJ2-5

DNA: TGTGCCAGCAGCTGGGGTAGAGGACGTTCCTACAATGAGCAGTTCTTC
CDR3: CASSWGRGRSYNEQFF
length: 16
V: TRBV11-2
size: few
D: .
J: TRBJ2-1

DNA: TGTGCCAGCAGGAAAAAGGGACTAGTGGGTGAGCAGTTCTTC
CDR3: CASRKKGLVGEQFF
length: 14
V: TRBV27
size: many
D: TRBD2
J: TRBJ2-1

DNA: TGCAGTGCGACGACAGGGGCCGGTGAGGGGCAGTACTTC
CDR3: CSATTGAGEGQYF
length: 13
V: TRBV20-1
size: .
D: TRBD1
J: TRBJ2-7

DNA: TGTGCCAGCAGTGCCTCGGGGTTAGGTGGAAACACCATATATTTT
CDR3: CASSASGLGGNTIYF
length: 15
V: TRBV6-5
size: many
D: .
J: TRBJ1-3

DNA: TGTGCCAGCAAGGCGGGCTCAGGGGGTCAGCCCCAGCATTTT
CDR3: CASKAGSGGQPQHF
length: 14
V: TRBV10-3
size: many
D: TRBD1
J: TRBJ1-5

DNA: TGTGCCAGTGGGAGGGGGCTCGACTATGGCTACACCTTC
CDR3: CASGRGLDYGYTF
length: 13
V: TRBV10-3
size: many
D: TRBD1
J: TRBJ1-2

DNA: TGTGCCAGCAGTTACGGGTCCAGTTCCGACGAGCAGTACTTC
CDR3: CASSYGSSSDEQYF
length: 14
V: TRBV6-2/TRBV6-3
size: many
D: .
J: TRBJ2-7

DNA: TGTGCCAGCAGCCAAGATAGGGTGGAGACCCAGTACTTC
CDR3: CASSQDRVETQYF
length: 13
V: TRBV4-2
size: few
D: .
J: TRBJ2-5

DNA: TGTGCCAGCAGTTGGAGGGGGGATGGTGAAAAACTGTTTTTT
CDR3: CASSWRGDGEKLFF
length: 14
V: TRBV12-3/TRBV12-4
size: many
D: .
J: TRBJ1-4

DNA: TGCGCCAGCAGCTTGAAGCAAGGTGCAGATACGCAGTATTTT
CDR3: CASSLKQGADTQYF
length: 14
V: TRBV5-1
size: many
D: .
J: TRBJ2-3

DNA: TGTGCCAGCAGCTTACGGTCACTCACAAATGAGCAGTTCTTC
CDR3: CASSLRSLTNEQFF
length: 14
V: TRBV7-8
size: many
D: .
J: TRBJ2-1

DNA: TGCAGTGCAAGCAGGACAGGCTCTGGAAACACCATATATTTT
CDR3: CSASRTGSGNTIYF
length: 14
V: TRBV20-1
size: many
D: TRBD1
J: TRBJ1-3

DNA: TGCGCCAGCAGCTTGGCGAAGCGGGGCTCCCCATCTTCACCCCTCCACTTT
CDR3: CASSLAKRGSPSSPLHF
length: 17
V: TRBV5-1
size: .
D: .
J: TRBJ1-6

DNA: TGTGCCAGCAGGGAGGATAACTATGGCTACACCTTC
CDR3: CASREDNYGYTF
length: 12
V: TRBV2
size: few
D: .
J: TRBJ1-2

DNA: TGCGCCAGCAGCCAGGACAGGTTCTTCCACGAGCAGTACTTC
CDR3: CASSQDRFFHEQYF
length: 14
V: TRBV5-1
size: many
D: TRBD1
J: TRBJ2-7

DNA: TGTGCCAGCAGCACTACGGGGGCTAGCTTGCTCGCAGATACGCAGTATTTT
CDR3: CASSTTGASLLADTQYF
length: 17
V: TRBV7-9
size: many
D: .
J: TRBJ2-3

DNA: TGCAGTGCTAGACAGGCAACAGATACGCAGTATTTT
CDR3: CSARQATDTQYF
length: 12
V: TRBV20-1
size: many
D: .
J: TRBJ2-3

DNA: TGCGCCAGCAGCCAAGAGGGGGTCGAAAAACTGTTTTTT
CDR3: CASSQEGVEKLFF
length: 13
V: TRBV4-1
size: few
D: .
J: TRBJ1-4

DNA: TGTGCCAGCAGCTTAGCGGGTTGGCAGACTGGAGAGCAGTACTTC
CDR3: CASSLAGWQTGEQYF
length: 15
V: TRBV7-9
size: few
D: .
J: TRBJ2-7

DNA: TGTGCCAGCAGCCAAGGAACAGGGGCTGGCTACACCTTC
CDR3: CASSQGTGAGYTF
length: 13
V: TRBV4-2
size: many
D: TRBD1
J: TRBJ1-2

DNA: TGCAGCGTCGCGGAGGGGACAGATACGCAGTATTTT
CDR3: CSVAEGTDTQYF
length: 12
V: TRBV29-1
size: many
D: .
J: TRBJ2-3

DNA: TGTGCCAGCTCACCGGACGGTGCCTACGAGCAGTACTTC
CDR3: CASSPDGAYEQYF
length: 13
V: TRBV18
size: many
D: .
J: TRBJ2-7

DNA: TGTGCCAGCAGTTTAGCGGGGGGGAACACTGAAGCTTTCTTT
CDR3: CASSLAGGNTEAFF
length: 14
V: TRBV5-1
size: many
D: .
J: TRBJ1-1

DNA: TGTGCCAGCGGGTACAGGGGAGGCTACACCTTC
CDR3: CASGYRGGYTF
length: 11
V: TRBV12-3/TRBV12-4
size: .
D: TRBD1
J: TRBJ1-2

DNA: TGTGCCAGCAGGGCAGGGCACGGTACGCAGTATTTT
CDR3: CASRAGHGTQYF
length: 12
V: TRBV12-3/TRBV12-4
size: many
D: .
J: TRBJ2-3

DNA: TGTGCCAGTAGTATAAACCAGGTTTTCTTGACCCAGCATTTT
CDR3: CASSINQVFLTQHF
length: 14
V: TRBV19
size: few
D: .
J: TRBJ1-5

DNA: TGTGCCAGCAGTTTAGCCCGCGGACAAGCAAACTATGGCTACACCTTC
CDR3: CASSLARGQANYGYTF
length: 16
V: TRBV12-3/TRBV12-4
size: many
D: .
J: TRBJ1-2

DNA: TGCAGCGTTGAGGGCGGGGGGGACACTACGACCTACGAGCAGTACTTC
CDR3: CSVEGGGDTTTYEQYF
length: 16
V: TRBV29-1
size: .
D: TRBD2
J: TRBJ2-7

DNA: TGCGCCAGCAACAGGGGGGACCAAGAGACCCAGTACTTC
CDR3: CASNRGDQETQYF
length: 13
V: TRBV5-1
size: few
D: TRBD1
J: TRBJ2-5

DNA: TGTGCCAGCAGCCACTCCGGGACAGGGGAATACGAGCAGTACTTC
CDR3: CASSHSGTGEYEQYF
length: 15
V: TRBV4-2
size: .
D: TRBD1
J: TRBJ2-7

DNA: TGTGCCAGCAGTTACGTGGGGAATGAGCAGTTCTTC
CDR3: CASSYVGNEQFF
length: 12
V: TRBV6-6
size: many
D: .
J: TRBJ2-1

DNA: TGTGCCAGCAGTGACCAACAGGGTTCCCCCTACAATGAGCAGTTCTTC
CDR3: CASSDQQGSPYNEQFF
length: 16
V: TRBV25-1
size: .
D: .
J: TRBJ2-1

DNA: TGTGCCAGCAGCTTCGGAGGGGCCAACGTCCTGACTTTC
CDR3: CASSFGGANVLTF
length: 13
V: TRBV25-1
size: .
D: .
J: TRBJ2-6

DNA: TGCAGTGCTAGAGCATCTAGCGGGGGGGTCGGCGAGCAGTTCTTC
CDR3: CSARASSGGVGEQFF
length: 15
V: TRBV20-1
size: many
D: TRBD2
J: TRBJ2-1

DNA: TGTGCCAGCAGCTTCGCCGGAGTCACCATATATTTT
CDR3: CASSFAGVTIYF
length: 12
V: TRBV25-1
size: many
D: .
J: TRBJ1-3

DNA: TGTGCCAGCAGCTTAGGTACCCCGGGAAGCAATCAGCCCCAGCATTTT
CDR3: CASSLGTPGSNQPQHF
length: 16
V: TRBV7-6
size: many
D: .
J: TRBJ1-5

DNA: TGTGCCAGCAGCCCGTGGTGGGACAGGGGGTACCCTAACTATGGCTACACCTTC
CDR3: CASSPWWDRGYPNYGYTF
length: 18
V: TRBV2
size: .
D: TRBD1
J: TRBJ1-2

DNA: TGTGCCAGCAGTTTATCACCCAGGGGAGCAAGCTCCTACAATGAGCAGTTCTTC
CDR3: CASSLSPRGASSYNEQFF
length: 18
V: TRBV27
size: .
D: .
J: TRBJ2-1

DNA: TGCGCCAGCAGCTTGGGCCCCAGCCCTGAAGCTTTCTTT
CDR3: CASSLGPSPEAFF
length: 13
V: TRBV5-1
size: few
D: .
J: TRBJ1-1

DNA: TGTGCCAGCAGCCGGAGGGTTGGTAGCTTTGGCTACACCTTC
CDR3: CASSRRVGSFGYTF
length: 14
V: TRBV6-5
size: .
D: .
J: TRBJ1-2

DNA: TGTGCCACCAGTGATCTGACTGAACAGGGGGCTAGGTACGAGCAGTACTTC
CDR3: CATSDLTEQGARYEQYF
length: 17
V: TRBV24-1
size: many
D: TRBD1
J: TRBJ2-7

DNA: TGCGCCAGCAGCTTGGCCCTGGACACCAGCACAGATACGCAGTATTTT
CDR3: CASSLALDTSTDTQYF
length: 16
V: TRBV5-1
size: few
D: .
J: TRBJ2-3

DNA: TGTGCCAGCAGCCGGATCGCCGGGGAGCTGTTTTTT
CDR3: CASSRIAGELFF
length: 12
V: TRBV16
size: few
D: .
J: TRBJ2-2

DNA: TGTGCCAGCAACCACGTGGAGCGAATCGGGGAGCTGTTTTTT
CDR3: CASNHVERIGELFF
length: 14
V: TRBV4-2
size: many
D: .
J: TRBJ2-2

DNA: TGTGCCAGCAGCTTAGACAGGGAGTATGGCTACACCTTC
CDR3: CASSLDREYGYTF
length: 13
V: TRBV11-2
size: .
D: .
J: TRBJ1-2

DNA: TGTGCCAGTAGGGGCGGGGGTCCATCCACGCAGTTCTTC
CDR3: CASRGGGPSTQFF
length: 13
V: TRBV12-3/TRBV12-4
size: .
D: TRBD2
J: TRBJ2-1

DNA: TGTGCTAGTGGTTTGGTAGGGCCTCCAGAGACCCAGTACTTC
CDR3: CASGLVGPPETQYF
length: 14
V: TRBV12-5
size: .
D: .
J: TRBJ2-5